These 28 T cell receptor beta chains came from one sample sequenced in a study of Graves' ophthalmopathy and Graves' hyperthyroidism. For repertoire sequencing, the TCR beta CDR3 regions were amplified from RNA transcripts. Amplification began with first-round RT-PCR using HTBI primers, then second-round multiplex PCR was performed. MiXCR, applied by TCRdb to the multiplex PCR reads, yields one record per CDR3 protein. This sample has over 500,000 distinct CDR3 sequences, with approximately 21% found just once. Sample: peripheral blood. These receptors all come from a young woman with stable Graves' hyperthyroidism. Some clones in this sample may be carry-over from other donors' samples.

The V call is TRBV4-1, the J call TRBJ2-5, with D hard to call. This CDR3 spans 15 amino acids. With 1 base removed from V and 2 bases from J, the gap between germline ends came to 11 bases. Germline-derived CDR1 and CDR2 are MGHRA and YSYEKL. The DNA of the CDR3 is TGCGCCAGCAGCCAAGCAAGGCAGTATCAAGAGACCCAGTACTTC. Protein product: CASSQARQYQETQYF.

The chain joins TRBV11-1 to TRBJ2-2; no clear D gene. The V gene's germline CDR1 is SGHAT and CDR2 FQDESV (reference sequence). V was shortened by 1 base and J by 5 bases, with 8 bases between the two germline ends. This CDR3 is built from 14 residues. Written as DNA, the CDR3 is TGTGCCAGCAGCTTAGAGGATATAACCGGGGAGCTGTTTTTT. Residues: CASSLEDITGELFF.

This clonotype was seen repeatedly, ten times or more. The chain carries TRBV29-1 and TRBJ2-2, with D maybe TRBD1 (5 bases). V was trimmed by 4 bases and J by 2 bases, leaving 8 bases between them. CDR3 length: 13 residues. Germline CDR1 reads SQVTM; CDR2 reads ANQGSEA. The DNA for the CDR3 is TGCAGCGTTGTCGACAGCAACACCGGGGAGCTGTTTTTT. This sequence encodes CSVVDSNTGELFF.

This clonotype was seen a few times. The chain joins TRBV5-1 to TRBJ2-2; TRBD1 agrees at 8 bases. V shed 0 bases, J shed 5 bases, and the junction held 9 bases outside the gene matches. The CDR3 loop spans 17 amino acids. The V gene's germline CDR1 is SGHRS and CDR2 YFSETQ. The CDR3 spells CASSLAGQGAGTGELFF. The CDR3 DNA follows: TGCGCCAGCAGCTTGGCTGGGCAGGGGGCCGGAACCGGGGAGCTGTTTTTT. The variable domain in full, completed from reference TRBV5-1 and TRBJ2-2, reads KAGVTQTPRYLIKTRGQQVTLSCSPISGHRSVSWYQQTPGQGLQFLFEYFSETQRNKGNFPGRFSGRQFSNSRSEMNVSTLELGDSALYLCASSLAGQGAGTGELFFGEGSRLTVL.

Points on this clonotype: Sequence at one end of the junction differs from germline and may be a read error. The chain links TRBV6-1 to TRBJ1-5; D is perhaps TRBD1 (5 bases). CDR1 is MNHNS, CDR2 SASEGT, per germline. This CDR3 is 13 amino acids long. The CDR3 spells CASREAGRETQHF. The CDR3 DNA reads TGTGCCAGCAGAGAAGCGGGGCGGGAGACCCAGCATTTT.

At least ten counts were recorded for this clonotype. The chain employs TRBV6-1 and TRBJ1-1; D remains ambiguous. The CDR3 is 14 amino acids. With 4 bases removed from V and 5 bases from J, the gap between germline ends came to 14 bases. Germline loops: CDR1 MNHNS, CDR2 SASEGT. CDR3 sequence: CASSATREGTEAFF. DNA for the CDR3: TGTGCCAGCAGTGCGACAAGGGAAGGGACTGAAGCTTTCTTT.

In its sample, this clonotype was seen a few times. The chain links TRBV30 to TRBJ2-7, with D maybe TRBD2 (6 bases). The CDR3 totals 15 residues. Per the germline V gene, CDR1 is GTSNPN and CDR2 is SVGIG (reference sequence). V gave up 0 bases and J gave up 0 bases, with 12 bases separating them. In DNA form, the CDR3 reads TGTGCCTGGAGTGTCGGTCGGGGGAGCTCCTACGAGCAGTACTTC. As protein: CAWSVGRGSSYEQYF.

Only a few counts were recorded for this clonotype. The chain has TRBV6-1 and TRBJ1-2; 7 bases are a match to TRBD1. This CDR3 has 14 amino acids. CDR1 MNHNS and CDR2 SASEGT come from the germline V gene. V was pared by 4 bases and J by 4 bases, with 6 bases of the junction left unmatched. The chain's CDR3 is CASSVQGEIYGYTF. The CDR3 DNA reads as TGTGCCAGCAGTGTTCAGGGGGAGATCTATGGCTACACCTTC.

The chain links TRBV28 to TRBJ1-2; D unresolved. Germline V gene lookup returns CDR1 MDHEN and CDR2 SYDVKM. The CDR3 loop spans 12 amino acids. V was shortened by 3 bases and J by 4 bases, with 6 bases between the two germline ends. The CDR3 nucleotides read TGTGCCAGCAGTTTGACGACCTATGGCTACACCTTC. Translation gives CASSLTTYGYTF.

This clonotype was counted a few times. Compared with germline, one end of the junction differs, possibly owing to a read error. The chain links TRBV7-3 to TRBJ2-4; D may be TRBD2 (6 bases). CDR3 length: 13 residues. CDR1 is SGHTA, CDR2 FQGTGA, per germline. The DNA of the CDR3 is TGTGCCAGCAGCGATAGAGGAGGGAACATTAAGTACTTC. Its translation: CASSDRGGNIKYF.

This clonotype was recorded at least ten times. This rearrangement joins TRBV3-1 to TRBJ2-5, with D tentatively TRBD1 or TRBD2 (5 bases each). The V gene lost 10 bases and the J gene lost 5 bases, with 17 bases spanning the gap. The length of the CDR3 is 13 residues. CDR1 and CDR2 (germline): LGHDT, YNNKEL (reference sequence). DNA for the CDR3: TGTGCCACTCAGGACCACGGGGCGGAGACCCAGTACTTC. Amino acid sequence: CATQDHGAETQYF.

The sample holds many counts of this clonotype. The V and J genes are TRBV12-3 or TRBV12-4 and TRBJ2-7; the D gene is possibly TRBD2 (7 bases). Deletions cut 7 bases from V and 2 bases from J, with 12 bases between. This CDR3 has 13 amino acids. The CDR3 spells CASKEGGAYEQYF. DNA for the CDR3: TGTGCCAGCAAGGAGGGGGGGGCCTACGAGCAGTACTTC.

The genes are TRBV4-1 and TRBJ2-2; 8 positions agree with TRBD2. In germline, CDR1 is MGHRA, CDR2 YSYEKL. There are 16 residues in the CDR3. The ends lost 0 bases at V and 4 bases at J; junction bases unmatched: 4. The CDR3 nucleotides are TGCGCCAGCAGCCAAGAAGTAGCGGGAAGCACCGGGGAGCTGTTTTTT. Translating gives CASSQEVAGSTGELFF.

This clonotype has ten or more counts. V is TRBV11-2 and J is TRBJ2-7; 7 bases align to TRBD1. Looked up from germline, CDR1 is SGHAT and CDR2 is FQNNGV. The V segment lost 5 bases and the J segment 4 bases; nucleotides outside the gene matches: 8. CDR3 length: 14 residues. The chain's CDR3 is CASSHRDREYEQYF. Written as DNA, the CDR3 is TGTGCCAGCAGCCACCGGGACAGAGAATACGAGCAGTACTTC.

This clonotype was observed at least ten times. This chain links TRBV12-3 or TRBV12-4 with TRBJ1-3; D not certain. The CDR3 has 14 amino acids. V lost 10 bases, J lost 6 bases, and 19 bases lay in between. For the CDR3, the DNA is TGTGCCATGCGGGAAGATTTGGAGGAAAACACCATATATTTT. It yields the protein CAMREDLEENTIYF.

This clonotype was seen only a few times. The chain is built from TRBV18 and TRBJ2-5, with 9 bases identical to TRBD1. The CDR3 has 14 amino acids. Germline CDR1 reads KGHSH; CDR2 reads LQKENI. The trim removed 5 bases at V and 6 bases at J, leaving 7 bases unmatched. CDR3: CASSGGQGTKTQYF. The CDR3 DNA reads as TGTGCCAGCTCAGGCGGACAGGGGACGAAGACCCAGTACTTC. The full variable domain, its missing parts supplied by reference TRBV18 and TRBJ2-5, is NAGVMQNPRHLVRRRGQEARLRCSPMKGHSHVYWYRQLPEEGLKFMVYLQKENIIDESGMPKERFSAEFPKEGPSILRIQQVVRGDSAAYFCASSGGQGTKTQYFGPGTRLLVL.

This clonotype was counted ten times or more. The CDR3 spells CASSLGSSFRGVSYEQYF. The CDR3 region has the DNA TGTGCCAGCAGCTTAGGATCTAGTTTTCGGGGGGTCTCCTACGAGCAGTACTTC. The V and J genes are TRBV11-2 and TRBJ2-7; 7 bases align to TRBD2. The junction had 12 bases not matched to a gene; V was cut back by 1 base and J by 0 bases. Germline V gives CDR1 SGHAT, CDR2 FQNNGV. The CDR3 has 18 residues.

The chain carries TRBV24-1 and TRBJ2-7; 10 nucleotides line up with TRBD2. The germline CDR1 and CDR2 sequences are KGHDR and SFDVKD. The CDR3 consists of 15 residues. V was clipped by 3 bases and J by 6 bases; unmatched bases: 7. CDR3 region: CATSDTLAGVAEQYF. The CDR3 nucleotides read TGTGCCACCAGTGATACTCTAGCGGGAGTTGCCGAGCAGTACTTC.

The table lists this clonotype with many counts. The chain couples TRBV7-9 to TRBJ2-7; D may be TRBD1 (6 bases). CDR1 is SEHNR and CDR2 is FQNEAQ in the germline V gene (reference sequence). V was pared by 1 base and J by 6 bases, with 10 bases between. The CDR3 is 13 amino acids. The CDR3 DNA is TGTGCCAGCAGCTTAGTGGCAGGGGTCGAGCAGTACTTC. Its translation is CASSLVAGVEQYF.

The V gene is TRBV20-1, the J gene TRBJ2-7; possibly TRBD1 for D (6 bases). There are 14 residues in the CDR3. Per the germline V gene, CDR1 is DFQATT and CDR2 is SNEGSKA (reference sequence). The ends were cut back, 3 bases at V and 3 bases at J, with 15 bases in the middle. The CDR3 is CSARDGAGDYEQYF. Written as DNA, the CDR3 is TGCAGTGCTAGGGACGGGGCAGGGGACTACGAGCAGTACTTC.

This chain connects TRBV5-5 to TRBJ1-1; weak D call: TRBD1 (6 bases). The CDR3 is 15 amino acids. Trimming shortened V by 3 bases and J by 0 bases, and 12 bases separated the two germline ends. Looked up from germline, CDR1 is SGHKS and CDR2 is YYEKEE (reference sequence). CDR3 loop: CASSSGQTLNTEAFF. The CDR3 DNA sequence: TGTGCCAGCAGCTCCGGACAGACCTTGAACACTGAAGCTTTCTTT.

This clonotype was counted a few times. This sequence joins TRBV30 and TRBJ2-2; the match to TRBD1 covers 7 bases. The germline V gene has CDR1 GTSNPN and CDR2 SVGIG (reference sequence). This CDR3 spans 14 amino acids. The trim removed 0 bases at V and 7 bases at J, leaving 5 bases unmatched. CDR3 bases: TGTGCCTGGAGTGTACAGGGGATGAGCGGGGAGCTGTTTTTT. This sequence encodes CAWSVQGMSGELFF.

The V call is TRBV19, the J call TRBJ1-1; no definite D call. The CDR3 is made up of 14 amino acids. CDR1 and CDR2 (germline): LNHDA, SQIVND (reference sequence). The V gene lost 8 bases and the J gene lost 1 base, with 14 bases spanning the gap. The CDR3 sequence is CASFSPDGNTEAFF. The CDR3 DNA reads TGTGCCAGTTTCTCCCCCGACGGGAACACTGAAGCTTTCTTT.

The genes are TRBV12-3 or TRBV12-4 and TRBJ1-1; TRBD1 aligns across 9 bases. The CDR3 length is 16 residues. V gave up 5 bases and J gave up 3 bases; unmatched junction bases: 10. DNA of the CDR3: TGTGCCAGCAGTCCGGGGACAGGGCGAGGGTACACTGAAGCTTTCTTT. Translating it yields CASSPGTGRGYTEAFF.

The table lists this clonotype with a few counts. The chain joins TRBV30 to TRBJ2-7, with 7 bases identical to TRBD1. This CDR3 is 11 amino acids long. V was pared by 5 bases and J by 6 bases, with 4 bases of the junction left unmatched. The V gene's germline CDR1 is GTSNPN and CDR2 SVGIG (reference sequence). The CDR3 sequence: CAWGDRGEQYF. The CDR3 DNA reads as TGTGCCTGGGGGGACAGAGGCGAGCAGTACTTC.

This clonotype was detected ten times or more. The chain is built from TRBV2 and TRBJ1-1, with D uncertain. The CDR3 runs to 13 residues. Trimming stripped 8 bases from V and 8 bases from J, with 18 bases between. Germline V gene lookup returns CDR1 SNHLY and CDR2 FYNNEI. In DNA form, the CDR3 reads TGTGCCAGCTCGTCCCGAGGAACGGGGGAAGCTTTCTTT. Translation: CASSSRGTGEAFF.

This clonotype was seen more than once but under ten times. The chain has TRBV4-1 and TRBJ1-2; D gene unclear. CDR1 and CDR2 from the germline V gene are MGHRA and YSYEKL. The V gene lost 2 bases and the J gene lost 1 base, with 8 bases spanning the gap. The CDR3 contains 14 residues. The CDR3 protein is CASSQQLSNYGYTF. CDR3 coding DNA: TGCGCCAGCAGCCAACAACTGAGTAACTATGGCTACACCTTC.

This clonotype was found a few times. V usage is TRBV20-1 and J usage is TRBJ2-5; 9 bases align to TRBD2. V lost 4 bases, J lost 3 bases, and 3 bases stayed unmatched. This CDR3 comprises 13 residues. Germline CDR1 reads DFQATT; CDR2 reads SNEGSKA (reference sequence). CDR3 amino acids: CSATWTSEETQYF. The CDR3, as DNA: TGCAGTGCTACTTGGACTAGCGAAGAGACCCAGTACTTC.